The next 25 T cell receptor beta chains were all read from a single sample in a study of Ad26.COV2.S vaccination and SARS-CoV-2 variants. This table comes from immunoSEQ multiplex PCR, and its TCRdb copy is limited to in-frame clones, with some not included. Among approximately 340,000 clones listed, about 90% were seen once. The sample here was peripheral blood, taken after recovery from COVID-19. The receptor set was obtained from a human donor who had recovered from COVID-19.

V gene TRBV5-1 combines with J gene TRBJ1-1; D gene uncertain. V lost 4 bases and J lost 3, with 16 bases in between. CDR3 size: 15 residues. From germline, CDR1 is SGHRS and CDR2 YFSETQ. For the CDR3, the DNA is TGCGCCAGCAGCATTGACCCGGGTTTGGACACTGAAGCTTTCTTT. The encoded protein is CASSIDPGLDTEAFF.

This clone was detected only once. The chain employs TRBV7-9 and TRBJ1-2, with 7 positions matching TRBD1. Germline lookup yields CDR1 SEHNR and CDR2 FQNEAQ (reference sequence). After removal of 5 bases from V and 0 bases from J, the junction contained 6 bases not matched to a gene. The CDR3 has 15 residues. CDR3 residues: CASSPRDRANYGYTF. CDR3 coding DNA: TGTGCCAGCAGCCCCCGGGACAGAGCTAACTATGGCTACACCTTC.

The gene calls are TRBV2 and TRBJ2-3; D is perhaps TRBD1 or TRBD2 (6 bases each). This CDR3 is 15 amino acids long. Germline V CDR1 and CDR2: SNHLY, FYNNEI. With 1 base removed from V and 4 bases from J, the gap between germline ends came to 12 bases. CDR3 nucleotides: TGTGCCAGCAGTGAAGTGGGGGGCCTAGCAGATACGCAGTATTTT. It specifies CASSEVGGLADTQYF. Combining the CDR3 with reference TRBV2 and TRBJ2-3 gives the whole variable domain EPEVTQTPSHQVTQMGQEVILRCVPISNHLYFYWYRQILGQKVEFLVSFYNNEISEKSEIFDDQFSVERPDGSNFTLKIRSTKLEDSAMYFCASSEVGGLADTQYFGPGTRLTVL.

This clone was seen just once. The chain uses TRBV15 and TRBJ1-2; unclear D gene. V gave up 3 bases and J gave up 0 bases, with 17 bases separating them. Per the germline V gene, CDR1 is LNHNV and CDR2 is YYDKDF (reference sequence). This CDR3 spans 17 amino acids. The CDR3 sequence: CATSRGGHRSSNYGYTF. As DNA, the CDR3 is TGTGCCACCAGCAGGGGAGGGCATAGATCATCTAACTATGGCTACACCTTC.

The chain combines TRBV5-5 with TRBJ2-7; 7 bases agree with TRBD1. The CDR3 runs 15 residues. V gave up 1 base and J gave up 0 bases; unmatched junction bases: 4. CDR1 SGHKS and CDR2 YYEKEE come from the germline V gene (reference sequence). The CDR3 sequence is CASSLQGDSSYEQYF. The CDR3 region has the DNA TGTGCCAGCAGCTTGCAGGGGGACAGCTCCTACGAGCAGTACTTC.

The gene calls are TRBV27 and TRBJ2-1, with 7 bases fitting TRBD2. CDR3 size: 16 residues. J gave up 7 bases and V 6 bases, and 15 bases lay outside the gene matches. The germline V gene has CDR1 MNHEY and CDR2 SMNVEV (reference sequence). The CDR3 DNA follows: TGTGCCAGCAGGAGCCTCGGGGGGACCGATGGGAATGAGCAGTTCTTC. Amino acids: CASRSLGGTDGNEQFF.

This chain links TRBV4-1 with TRBJ2-1; D is uncertain. The V gene's germline CDR1 is MGHRA and CDR2 YSYEKL. The CDR3 extends over 12 amino acids. V shed 0 bases and J shed 13 bases, with 10 bases lying between them. The CDR3 region has the DNA TGCGCCAGCAGCCAAGACAGGTCCGTTCAGTTCTTC. Protein sequence: CASSQDRSVQFF.

CDR3 region: CASSPTGRGEQFF. CDR3 DNA sequence: TGCGCCAGCAGCCCGACAGGGCGGGGTGAGCAGTTCTTC. The chain carries TRBV4-1 and TRBJ2-1, with a weak D call TRBD1 (7 bases). The germline V and J ends were trimmed by 4 bases and 9 bases, with 13 bases remaining between them. The CDR3 is made up of 13 amino acids. Germline V gives CDR1 MGHRA, CDR2 YSYEKL.

The chain has TRBV12-3 or TRBV12-4 and TRBJ2-5, with D unresolved. CDR3 length: 13 amino acids. The germline V and J ends were trimmed by 5 bases and 7 bases, with 14 bases remaining between them. This CDR3 is CASSPTEAGTQYF. DNA for the CDR3: TGTGCCAGCAGTCCAACAGAGGCCGGGACCCAGTACTTC.

V gene TRBV19 combines with J gene TRBJ2-1; 13 positions agree with TRBD2. This CDR3 contains 16 residues. The V and J ends lost 1 base and 9 bases, in that order; junction bases with no gene match: 6. Germline-derived CDR1 and CDR2 are LNHDA and SQIVND (reference sequence). The CDR3 coding sequence is TGTGCCAGTAGTATAGGTCGACTAGCGGGGGGATCTGAGCAGTTCTTC. This gives the protein CASSIGRLAGGSEQFF.

This clone occurred a few times. The V gene is TRBV4-3, the J gene TRBJ2-2; D may be TRBD2 (5 bases). The CDR3 extends over 15 amino acids. Germline V lookup: CDR1 LGHNA, CDR2 YSLEER. Trimming cost V 0 bases and J 6 bases, with 11 bases left between them. CDR3 DNA sequence: TGCGCCAGCAGCCAAGAAGGTCGGGGATCCGGGGAGCTGTTTTTT. Protein product: CASSQEGRGSGELFF.

The chain uses TRBV4-1 and TRBJ2-7, with TRBD2 matching 9 bases. Germline CDR1 is MGHRA and CDR2 is YSYEKL. V lost 2 bases, J lost 6 bases, and 5 bases stayed unmatched. The CDR3 loop spans 14 amino acids. The CDR3 is CASSQSGLAREQYF. The DNA for the CDR3 is TGCGCCAGCAGCCAATCGGGACTAGCACGCGAGCAGTACTTC.

This clone has only one observation. The CDR3, as DNA: TGTGCCAGCAGTTTAGTATGGCCCTACAATGAGCAGTTCTTC. This codes for CASSLVWPYNEQFF. The chain recombines TRBV27 with TRBJ2-1; unclear D gene. CDR3 size: 14 residues. The V gene's germline CDR1 is MNHEY and CDR2 SMNVEV (reference sequence). The V and J ends lost 2 bases and 2 bases respectively, with 7 bases between them.

This clone occurred once. V gene TRBV11-2 combines with J gene TRBJ2-1, with 8 bases that match TRBD2. V shed 5 bases and J 2 bases; nucleotides not matched to a gene: 14. The CDR3 sequence is 18 residues long. Per the germline V gene, CDR1 is SGHAT and CDR2 is FQNNGV. CDR3 DNA: TGTGCCAGCAGCGCCCGCCCTCGCGGGGGGTCCGCCTACAATGAGCAGTTCTTC. This gives the protein CASSARPRGGSAYNEQFF.

This clone was counted a few times. The CDR3 nucleotides read TGTGCCAGCAGCCGGAGTGGGGTTTCCTATAATTCACCCCTCCACTTT. This gives the protein CASSRSGVSYNSPLHF. The rearrangement links TRBV6-2 or TRBV6-3 to TRBJ1-6; D gene uncertain. The CDR3 length is 16 residues. Germline loops: CDR1 MNHEY, CDR2 SVGEGT. Trimming removed 6 bases at V and 1 base at J, with 13 bases between.

The chain uses TRBV4-1 and TRBJ1-6; no firm D call. Germline CDR1 and CDR2: MGHRA and YSYEKL. The CDR3 runs 15 residues. Deletions cut 2 bases from V and 5 bases from J, with 10 bases between. The CDR3: CASSQPGFDNSPLHF. CDR3 nucleotide sequence: TGCGCCAGCAGCCAACCGGGCTTCGATAATTCACCCCTCCACTTT.

This clone was picked up one time. This chain connects TRBV6-5 to TRBJ2-1; TRBD2 agrees at 12 bases. Per germline, CDR1 MNHEY and CDR2 SVGAGI. Unmatched junction bases numbered 4, after V lost 8 bases and J lost 2 bases. The CDR3 is 15 amino acids. The CDR3 DNA is TGTGCCAGCCGGACTAGCGGGGATCCCTACAATGAGCAGTTCTTC. Amino acid sequence: CASRTSGDPYNEQFF.

The rearrangement links TRBV5-6 to TRBJ1-4; perhaps TRBD1 as D (6 bases). The CDR3 runs to 16 residues. V lost 7 bases to trimming and J lost 0 bases, with 16 bases between them. Germline V CDR1 and CDR2: SGHDT, YYEEEE. CDR3 region: CASGWTADATNEKLFF. CDR3 nucleotide sequence: TGTGCCAGCGGGTGGACAGCTGATGCAACTAATGAAAAACTGTTTTTT.

The chain uses TRBV18 and TRBJ1-1, with D unclear. The CDR3 sequence is 11 residues long. V lost 6 bases to trimming and J lost 5 bases, with 7 bases between them. Germline V gene data show CDR1 as KGHSH and CDR2 as LQKENI. The DNA for the CDR3 is TGTGCCAGCTCCCTGGGGACTGAAGCTTTCTTT. Protein sequence: CASSLGTEAFF.

The rearrangement links TRBV6-5 to TRBJ1-1; TRBD1 is a possible D gene (6 bases). Germline CDR1 reads MNHEY; CDR2 reads SVGAGI. CDR3 length equals 13 residues. V was clipped by 8 bases and J by 5 bases, with 15 bases between them. CDR3 in DNA: TGTGCCAGCCAGCATGCAGGGGAAACTGAAGCTTTCTTT. Translated, it gives CASQHAGETEAFF.

V gene TRBV7-2 combines with J gene TRBJ2-5; D is possibly TRBD2 (5 bases). This CDR3 has 15 amino acids. Trimming took off 4 bases at V and 5 bases at J, with 17 bases between the two ends. The germline gives CDR1 SGHTA, CDR2 FQGNSA. The CDR3: CASSSARLTGETQYF. The CDR3 coding sequence is TGTGCCAGCAGCTCCGCGAGACTTACGGGGGAGACCCAGTACTTC.

This sequence joins TRBV5-1 and TRBJ1-2; maybe TRBD1 (5 bases). The CDR3 contains 16 residues. CDR1 is SGHRS, CDR2 YFSETQ, per germline. The V end was cut by 1 base, the J end by 0 bases, with 13 bases between. The CDR3 loop reads CASSLSSGNANYGYTF. DNA for the CDR3: TGCGCCAGCAGCTTGAGTTCAGGGAACGCTAACTATGGCTACACCTTC.

The chain carries TRBV4-2 and TRBJ1-3; D is unclear. Trimming left V 0 bases short and J 0 bases short, with 6 bases between. In germline, CDR1 is LGHNA, CDR2 YNFKEQ. There are 15 residues in the CDR3. As DNA, the CDR3 is TGTGCCAGCAGCCAAGATGATTCCTCTGGAAACACCATATATTTT. Amino acid sequence: CASSQDDSSGNTIYF.

The chain couples TRBV10-3 to TRBJ2-3; 12 bases agree with TRBD2. V lost 3 bases and J lost 6; bases outside the gene matches: 1. Germline V gene sequence: CDR1 ENHRY, CDR2 SYGVKD. The CDR3 has 14 residues. CDR3 in DNA: TGTGCCATCAGTGAAACTAGCGGGGGGGATACGCAGTATTTT. The encoded protein is CAISETSGGDTQYF.

This chain links TRBV4-1 with TRBJ1-1, with a possible D match to TRBD1 (5 bases). CDR1 is MGHRA, CDR2 YSYEKL, per germline. Between the trimmed V and J ends, which lost 2 bases and 4 bases, there was a span of 14 bases. The CDR3 contains 15 residues. The CDR3 DNA follows: TGCGCCAGCAGCCAAAACGGGCAGGGAGGCACTGAAGCTTTCTTT. Protein product: CASSQNGQGGTEAFF.